These 5 T cell receptor beta chains share one sample of origin, sequenced in a study of T cell changes during pregnancy in multiple sclerosis. Profiling relied on immunoSEQ multiplex PCR, and the TCRdb table lists in-frame clones only, not all of them. Among roughly 97,000 clones, just over 90% were seen once, and the ten largest hold 0.7% to 0.9%. The sample was peripheral blood, taken in the second trimester of pregnancy. The receptor set was obtained from a female donor in good health, enrolled as a control in a pregnancy study.

In its sample, this clone was seen once. V is TRBV6-5 and J is TRBJ2-5; TRBD2 matches 14 bases. This CDR3 spans 16 amino acids. From germline, CDR1 is MNHEY and CDR2 SVGAGI. J gave up 4 bases and V 2 bases, and 3 bases lay outside the gene matches. CDR3 protein: CASSYRGTSGRETQYF. CDR3 in DNA: TGTGCCAGCAGTTACCGCGGGACTAGCGGGAGAGAGACCCAGTACTTC.

This clone was detected many times. The chain links TRBV4-1 to TRBJ2-2; 7 positions agree with TRBD2. V gave up 3 bases and J gave up 0 bases; unmatched junction bases: 4. The V gene's germline CDR1 is MGHRA and CDR2 YSYEKL. This CDR3 is 16 amino acids long. The CDR3 is CASSQASGANTGELFF. CDR3 bases: TGCGCCAGCAGCCAGGCGAGCGGGGCGAACACCGGGGAGCTGTTTTTT.

This clone was counted only a few times. The chain joins TRBV9 to TRBJ1-2; D is unresolved. From germline, CDR1 is SGDLS and CDR2 YYNGEE. The CDR3 length is 13 residues. V lost 5 bases and J lost 8, with 16 bases in between. The CDR3: CASRNRREIGYTF. The CDR3 DNA reads as TGTGCCAGCAGGAATCGGAGGGAGATCGGCTACACCTTC.

The J gene is TRBJ1-2, the V gene TRBV5-1; D is uncertain. This CDR3 is built from 14 residues. Deletions cut 0 bases from V and 8 bases from J, with 14 bases between. CDR1 and CDR2 (germline): SGHRS, YFSETQ. The CDR3: CASSLAYHSDGYTF. CDR3 in DNA: TGCGCCAGCAGCTTGGCATATCACAGTGACGGCTACACCTTC.

The rearrangement joins TRBV6-1 to TRBJ1-1; possible D gene TRBD1, 5 bases. The CDR3 runs to 12 residues. Looked up from germline, CDR1 is MNHNS and CDR2 is SASEGT. The V end was cut by 7 bases, the J end by 7 bases, with 13 bases between. This chain's CDR3 is CASTRQKIEAFF. The CDR3 bases are TGTGCCAGCACCCGACAGAAGATTGAAGCTTTCTTT.